The clone carrying this TCR beta chain turned up a few times. Amplification of TCR beta CDR3 regions was performed using RNA transcripts as template. The TCR CDR3 first-round RT-PCR relied on the HTBI primer set. One entry per CDR3 protein results from TCRdb running MiXCR on the multiplex PCR reads. The table records approximately 210,000 distinct CDR3 sequences, roughly a sixth of them present only once. The data were obtained in a study of T cells in Graves' hyperthyroidism and ophthalmopathy. The germline V and J ends were trimmed by 3 bases and 2 bases, with 16 bases remaining between them. The length of the CDR3 is 16 residues. From germline, CDR1 is KGHSH and CDR2 LQKENI.

The receptor comes from a man between 50 and 59 years old with Graves' hyperthyroidism. Sequenced: blood. V usage is TRBV18 and J usage is TRBJ1-2, with D possibly TRBD1 on 6 matching bases. As DNA, the CDR3 is TGTGCCAGCTCACCGGAGGGCAGGGGATCGAACTATGGCTACACCTTC. The encoded protein is CASSPEGRGSNYGYTF.